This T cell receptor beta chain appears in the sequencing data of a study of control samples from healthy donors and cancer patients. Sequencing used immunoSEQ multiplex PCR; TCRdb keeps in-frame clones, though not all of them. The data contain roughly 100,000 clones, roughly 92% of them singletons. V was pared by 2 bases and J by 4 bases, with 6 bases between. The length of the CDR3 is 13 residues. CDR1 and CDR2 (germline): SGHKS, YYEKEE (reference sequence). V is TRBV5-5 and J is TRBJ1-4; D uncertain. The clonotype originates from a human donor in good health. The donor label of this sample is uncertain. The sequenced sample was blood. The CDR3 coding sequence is TGTGCCAGCAGCTTATTGGGTAATGAAAAACTGTTTTTT. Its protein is CASSLLGNEKLFF.